Listed here are 15 T cell receptor beta chains from one sample, sequenced in a study of blood T cell repertoires in COVID-19. TCRdb keeps only in-frame clones here, not all; method: immunoSEQ multiplex PCR. The data hold some 64,000 clones, with 65% to 85% observed a single time. Input material: PBMCs or T cells enriched from blood (not recorded which). The receptors originated from a woman aged 55-70 years who had been exposed to COVID-19.

The rearrangement uses TRBV19 and TRBJ1-1, with D possibly matching TRBD1 (6 bases). This CDR3 contains 13 residues. The V gene's germline CDR1 is LNHDA and CDR2 SQIVND (reference sequence). V shed 4 bases and J shed 1 base, with 7 bases lying between them. CDR3 residues: CASSRTENTEAFF. Written as DNA, the CDR3 is TGTGCCAGTAGTAGGACAGAGAACACTGAAGCTTTCTTT.

The chain recombines TRBV4-2 with TRBJ1-6; D is ambiguous. Germline V gene lookup returns CDR1 LGHNA and CDR2 YNFKEQ. The CDR3 has 16 amino acids. The V and J ends lost 0 bases and 7 bases respectively, with 13 bases between them. The CDR3 reads CASSQEQSGLNSPLHF. In DNA, the CDR3 is TGTGCCAGCAGCCAAGAACAGTCTGGGCTGAATTCACCCCTCCACTTT.

The rearrangement links TRBV2 to TRBJ1-5; 8 positions agree with TRBD1. This CDR3 has 17 amino acids. Germline V gives CDR1 SNHLY, CDR2 FYNNEI. J was trimmed by 0 bases and V by 6 bases; bases with no gene match: 10. CDR3 sequence: CASRGTGLIYSNQPQHF. The CDR3 region has the DNA TGTGCCAGCAGGGGGACAGGCCTAATCTATAGCAATCAGCCCCAGCATTTT.

The J gene is TRBJ2-1, the V gene TRBV19, with no clear D. The ends were cut back, 3 bases at V and 8 bases at J, with 11 bases in the middle. Germline CDR1 is LNHDA and CDR2 is SQIVND (reference sequence). This CDR3 region has 13 residues. The CDR3 bases are TGTGCCAGTAGTATGGCCATTATCTATGAGCAGTTCTTC. Amino acid sequence: CASSMAIIYEQFF.

CDR3 nucleotides: TGTGCCAGTAGTAGCGGAGGAGGGGCTGAAGCTTTCTTT. It specifies CASSSGGGAEAFF. V usage is TRBV19 and J usage is TRBJ1-1, with D maybe TRBD1 (5 bases). The germline V gene encodes CDR1 LNHDA and CDR2 SQIVND (reference sequence). V lost 4 bases, J lost 6 bases, and 12 bases lay in between. This CDR3 region has 13 residues.

Ten or more counts support this clone. V usage is TRBV9 and J usage is TRBJ2-1; TRBD2 matches at 10 bases. Germline V lookup: CDR1 SGDLS, CDR2 YYNGEE. This CDR3 is built from 16 residues. V lost 1 base and J lost 5; bases outside the gene matches: 6. CDR3 in amino acids: CASSVLASGGNNEQFF. In DNA, the CDR3 is TGTGCCAGCAGCGTATTGGCTAGCGGGGGCAACAATGAGCAGTTCTTC.

This chain links TRBV6-6 with TRBJ1-1, with D uncertain. V was clipped by 2 bases and J by 2 bases, with 9 bases between them. The germline V gene has CDR1 MNHNY and CDR2 SVGAGI (reference sequence). The CDR3 is 14 amino acids. CDR3 region: CASSYEGLNTEAFF. CDR3 nucleotide sequence: TGTGCCAGCAGTTACGAGGGATTAAACACTGAAGCTTTCTTT.

This clone was observed a single time. The chain has TRBV5-1 and TRBJ1-6; D is ambiguous. Germline CDR1 is SGHRS and CDR2 is YFSETQ. The CDR3 extends over 14 amino acids. V dropped 0 bases and J dropped 7 bases, with 8 bases sitting between them. The chain's CDR3 is CASSLGGENSPLHF. CDR3 in DNA: TGCGCCAGCAGCTTGGGTGGAGAGAATTCACCCCTCCACTTT.

This chain connects TRBV9 to TRBJ1-6, with D unresolved. V gave up 0 bases and J gave up 10 bases, with 14 bases separating them. The CDR3 contains 15 residues. Germline V lookup: CDR1 SGDLS, CDR2 YYNGEE. The CDR3 reads CASSVDPGAGSPLHF. CDR3 DNA sequence: TGTGCCAGCAGCGTAGATCCGGGTGCTGGCTCACCCCTCCACTTT.

The chain couples TRBV5-1 to TRBJ1-6; D possibly corresponds to TRBD1 (5 bases). Trimming pared 0 bases from V and 7 bases from J, leaving 11 bases between. Germline CDR1 SGHRS, CDR2 YFSETQ. The CDR3 loop spans 15 amino acids. CDR3 sequence: CASSLAGGGNSPLHF. The CDR3 nucleotides read TGCGCCAGCAGCTTGGCTGGCGGGGGGAATTCACCCCTCCACTTT.

The CDR3 sequence is CASSLLREGYNEQFF. The CDR3 bases are TGTGCCAGCAGCTTACTCAGGGAGGGCTACAATGAGCAGTTCTTC. This chain links TRBV7-6 with TRBJ2-1, with 7 bases identical to TRBD2. This CDR3 region has 15 residues. Germline CDR1 is SGHVS and CDR2 is FNYEAQ. The J segment lost 3 bases and the V segment lost 2 bases, leaving 4 bases of the junction unmatched. The full variable domain, rest sourced from reference TRBV7-6 and TRBJ2-1, is GAGVSQSPRYKVTKRGQDVALRCDPISGHVSLYWYRQALGQGPEFLTYFNYEAQQDKSGLPNDRFSAERPEGSISTLTIQRTEQRDSAMYRCASSLLREGYNEQFFGPGTRLTVL.

CDR3 DNA sequence: TGTGCCAGCAGCCACGGGAGAAATAATTCACCCCTCCACTTT. It codes for CASSHGRNNSPLHF. The chain recombines TRBV3-1 (or the pseudogene TRBV3-2) with TRBJ1-6; no reliable D call. The CDR3 has 14 residues. With 3 bases removed from V and 5 bases from J, the gap between germline ends came to 8 bases. CDR1 LGHDT and CDR2 YNNKEL come from the germline V gene (reference sequence).

V and J are TRBV28 and TRBJ1-5, with a tentative D call TRBD1 (5 bases). Germline V gives CDR1 MDHEN, CDR2 SYDVKM. Between the trimmed V and J ends, which lost 5 bases and 6 bases, there was a span of 17 bases. This CDR3 spans 15 amino acids. CDR3 in DNA: TGTGCCAGCAGTCCACTTGGGGCGGAGAGTCAGCCCCAGCATTTT. Amino acids: CASSPLGAESQPQHF.

The V call is TRBV15, the J call TRBJ2-2; 7 bases line up with TRBD1. The length of the CDR3 is 17 residues. The junction had 11 bases not matched to a gene; V was cut back by 6 bases and J by 1 base. Germline V CDR1 and CDR2: LNHNV, YYDKDF (reference sequence). CDR3 residues: CATRPTTGEWNTGELFF. CDR3 bases: TGTGCCACCAGACCAACAACAGGGGAATGGAACACCGGGGAGCTGTTTTTT.

This clone was detected a few times. The J gene is TRBJ1-3, the V gene TRBV4-1, with D uncertain. This CDR3 region has 13 residues. Germline CDR1 MGHRA, CDR2 YSYEKL. Trimming cost V 1 base and J 8 bases, with 9 bases left between them. The CDR3 nucleotides are TGCGCCAGCAGCCAAGTCTCCGCGGACACCATATATTTT. It translates to CASSQVSADTIYF.